The 2 T cell receptor beta chains below were found in one sample sequenced in a study of CD8+ T cells in alopecia areata. Reverse transcribed after extraction, RNA yielded cDNA as the sequencing template. Method: immunoSEQ multiplex PCR; TCRdb's copy keeps in-frame clones and lacks some. The repertoire includes some 150,000 clones, 58% of them detected once, and 16% sits in the top ten. Treatment given: oral pan-JAK inhibitor, 5-10 mg twice daily. The specimen comprised CD4+ T cells sorted from blood, sampled at roughly week 55, from a patient treated with tofacitinib. The receptors were sampled from a human donor with alopecia areata.

This clone was detected only a few times. The chain has TRBV19 and TRBJ1-2; D ambiguous. The CDR3 runs to 15 residues. Trimming left V 5 bases short and J 0 bases short, with 13 bases between. Germline loops: CDR1 LNHDA, CDR2 SQIVND (reference sequence). Written as DNA, the CDR3 is TGTGCCAGTAGTTCCCCGATCTACCCTAACTATGGCTACACCTTC. Protein: CASSSPIYPNYGYTF.

The chain has TRBV5-1 and TRBJ2-3; D remains unclear. Germline V gene data show CDR1 as SGHRS and CDR2 as YFSETQ. V gave up 1 base and J gave up 1 base, with 10 bases separating them. CDR3 length equals 15 residues. CDR3 bases: TGCGCCAGCAGCTTGTCAGGAGAGGGCACAGATACGCAGTATTTT. Translation: CASSLSGEGTDTQYF.